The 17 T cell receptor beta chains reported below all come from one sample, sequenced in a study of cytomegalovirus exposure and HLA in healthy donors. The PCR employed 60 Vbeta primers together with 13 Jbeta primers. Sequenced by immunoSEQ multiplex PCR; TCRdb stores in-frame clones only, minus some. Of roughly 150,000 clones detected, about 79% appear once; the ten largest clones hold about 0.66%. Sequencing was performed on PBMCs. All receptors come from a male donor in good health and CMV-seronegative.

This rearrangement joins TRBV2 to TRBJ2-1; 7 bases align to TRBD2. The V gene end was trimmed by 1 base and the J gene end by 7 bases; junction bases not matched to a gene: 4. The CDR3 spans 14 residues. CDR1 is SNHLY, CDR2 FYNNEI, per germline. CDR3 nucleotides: TGTGCCAGCAGTGAAGTTAGCGGGTCAAATGAGCAGTTCTTC. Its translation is CASSEVSGSNEQFF.

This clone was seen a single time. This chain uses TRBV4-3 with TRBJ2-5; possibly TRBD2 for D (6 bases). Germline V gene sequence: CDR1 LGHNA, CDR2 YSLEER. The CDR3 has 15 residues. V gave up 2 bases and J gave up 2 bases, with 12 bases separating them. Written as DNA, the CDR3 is TGCGCCAGCAGCCAATTTAGCCTAGCGCAAGAGACCCAGTACTTC. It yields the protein CASSQFSLAQETQYF.

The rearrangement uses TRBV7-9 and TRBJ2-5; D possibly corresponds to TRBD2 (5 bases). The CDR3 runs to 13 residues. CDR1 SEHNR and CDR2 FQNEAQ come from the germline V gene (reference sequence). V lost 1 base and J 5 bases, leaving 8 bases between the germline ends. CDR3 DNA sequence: TGTGCCAGCAGCTTAGGGACTGTTGAGACCCAGTACTTC. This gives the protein CASSLGTVETQYF. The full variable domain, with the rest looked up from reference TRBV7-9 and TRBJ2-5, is DTGVSQNPRHKITKRGQNVTFRCDPISEHNRLYWYRQTLGQGPEFLTYFQNEAQLEKSRLLSDRFSAERPKGSFSTLEIQRTEQGDSAMYLCASSLGTVETQYFGPGTRLLVL.

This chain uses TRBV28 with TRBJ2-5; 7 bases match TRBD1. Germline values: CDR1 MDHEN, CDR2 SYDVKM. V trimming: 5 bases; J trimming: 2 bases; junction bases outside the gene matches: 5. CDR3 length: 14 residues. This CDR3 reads CASSPRTGQETQYF. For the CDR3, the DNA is TGTGCCAGCAGTCCACGGACAGGACAAGAGACCCAGTACTTC. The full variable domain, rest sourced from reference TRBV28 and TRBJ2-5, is DVKVTQSSRYLVKRTGEKVFLECVQDMDHENMFWYRQDPGLGLRLIYFSYDVKMKEKGDIPEGYSVSREKKERFSLILESASTNQTSMYLCASSPRTGQETQYFGPGTRLLVL.

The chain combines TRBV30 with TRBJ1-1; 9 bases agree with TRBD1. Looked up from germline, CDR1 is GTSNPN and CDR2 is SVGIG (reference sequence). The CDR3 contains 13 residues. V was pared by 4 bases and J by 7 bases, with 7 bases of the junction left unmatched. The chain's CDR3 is CAWNGGQGREAFF. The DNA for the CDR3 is TGTGCCTGGAATGGGGGACAGGGACGTGAAGCTTTCTTT.

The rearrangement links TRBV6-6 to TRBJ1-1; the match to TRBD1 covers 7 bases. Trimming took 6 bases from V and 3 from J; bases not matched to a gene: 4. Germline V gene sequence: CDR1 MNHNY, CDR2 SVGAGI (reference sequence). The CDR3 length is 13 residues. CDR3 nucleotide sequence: TGTGCCAGCAGAGACAGGGAGTACACTGAAGCTTTCTTT. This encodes CASRDREYTEAFF.

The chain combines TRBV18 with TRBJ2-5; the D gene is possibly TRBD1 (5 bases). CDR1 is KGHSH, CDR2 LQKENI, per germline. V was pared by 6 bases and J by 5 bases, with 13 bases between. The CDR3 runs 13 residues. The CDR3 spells CASSQGIIETQYF. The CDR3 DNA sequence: TGTGCCAGCTCGCAGGGAATTATCGAGACCCAGTACTTC.

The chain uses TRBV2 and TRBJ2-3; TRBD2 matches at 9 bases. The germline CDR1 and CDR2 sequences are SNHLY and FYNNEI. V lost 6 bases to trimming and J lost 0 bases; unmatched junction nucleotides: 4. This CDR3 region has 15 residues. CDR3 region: CASRGLAQSTDTQYF. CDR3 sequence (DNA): TGTGCCAGCAGGGGACTAGCTCAGAGCACAGATACGCAGTATTTT. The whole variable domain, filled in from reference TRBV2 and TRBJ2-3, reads EPEVTQTPSHQVTQMGQEVILRCVPISNHLYFYWYRQILGQKVEFLVSFYNNEISEKSEIFDDQFSVERPDGSNFTLKIRSTKLEDSAMYFCASRGLAQSTDTQYFGPGTRLTVL.

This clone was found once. CDR3 coding DNA: TGTGCCAGCAGCTTAGACGGGAGGGGGAAGTTCTTC. Translation: CASSLDGRGKFF. The chain is built from TRBV7-2 and TRBJ2-1, with 8 bases identical to TRBD2. J lost 14 bases, V lost 1 base, and 4 bases had no gene match. Germline lookup yields CDR1 SGHTA and CDR2 FQGNSA. The CDR3 totals 12 residues. The full variable domain, rest sourced from reference TRBV7-2 and TRBJ2-1, is GAGVSQSPSNKVTEKGKDVELRCDPISGHTALYWYRQSLGQGLEFLIYFQGNSAPDKSGLPSDRFSAERTGGSVSTLTIQRTQQEDSAVYLCASSLDGRGKFFGPGTRLTVL.

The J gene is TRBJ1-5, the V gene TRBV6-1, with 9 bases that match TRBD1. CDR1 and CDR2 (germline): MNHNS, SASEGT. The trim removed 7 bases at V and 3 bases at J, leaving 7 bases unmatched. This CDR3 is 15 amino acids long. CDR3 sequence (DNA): TGTGCCAGCACCTCAGGGACAGGGTCCAATCAGCCCCAGCATTTT. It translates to CASTSGTGSNQPQHF.

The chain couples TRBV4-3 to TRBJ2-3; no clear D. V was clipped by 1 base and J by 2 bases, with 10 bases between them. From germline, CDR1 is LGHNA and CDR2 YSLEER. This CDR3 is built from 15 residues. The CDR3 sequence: CASSQGVAITDTQYF. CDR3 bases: TGCGCCAGCAGCCAAGGCGTAGCCATCACAGATACGCAGTATTTT.

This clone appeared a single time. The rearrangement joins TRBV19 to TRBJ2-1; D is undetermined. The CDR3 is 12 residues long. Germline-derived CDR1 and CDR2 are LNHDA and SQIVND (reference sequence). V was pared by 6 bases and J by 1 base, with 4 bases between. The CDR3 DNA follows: TGTGCCAGTAGCAGATCCTACAATGAGCAGTTCTTC. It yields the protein CASSRSYNEQFF.

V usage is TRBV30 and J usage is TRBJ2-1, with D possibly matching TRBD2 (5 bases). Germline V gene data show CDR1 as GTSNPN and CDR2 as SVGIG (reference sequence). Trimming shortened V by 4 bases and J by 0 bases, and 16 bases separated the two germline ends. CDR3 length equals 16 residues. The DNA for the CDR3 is TGTGCCTGGACCGGCGGTAGCGCGAGCTCCTACAATGAGCAGTTCTTC. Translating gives CAWTGGSASSYNEQFF.

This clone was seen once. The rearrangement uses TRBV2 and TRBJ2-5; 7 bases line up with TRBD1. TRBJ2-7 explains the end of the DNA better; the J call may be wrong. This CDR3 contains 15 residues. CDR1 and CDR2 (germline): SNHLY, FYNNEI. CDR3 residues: CASSGVDRPDYEQYF. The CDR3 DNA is TGTGCCAGCAGTGGAGTGGACAGGCCGGACTACGAGCAGTACTTC.

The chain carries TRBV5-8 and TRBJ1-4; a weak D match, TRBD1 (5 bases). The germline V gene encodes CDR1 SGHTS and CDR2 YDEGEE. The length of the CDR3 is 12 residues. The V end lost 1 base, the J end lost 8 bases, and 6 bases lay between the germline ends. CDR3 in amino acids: CASSLRGEKLFF. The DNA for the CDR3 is TGTGCCAGCAGCTTGCGGGGGGAAAAACTGTTTTTT.

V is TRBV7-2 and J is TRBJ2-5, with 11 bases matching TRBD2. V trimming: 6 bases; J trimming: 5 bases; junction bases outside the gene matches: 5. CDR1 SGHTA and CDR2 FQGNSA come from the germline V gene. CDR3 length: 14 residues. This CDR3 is CASRLAGDRETQYF. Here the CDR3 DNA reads TGTGCCAGCAGACTAGCGGGGGACAGGGAGACCCAGTACTTC. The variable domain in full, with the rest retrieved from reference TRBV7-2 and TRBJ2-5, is GAGVSQSPSNKVTEKGKDVELRCDPISGHTALYWYRQSLGQGLEFLIYFQGNSAPDKSGLPSDRFSAERTGGSVSTLTIQRTQQEDSAVYLCASRLAGDRETQYFGPGTRLLVL.

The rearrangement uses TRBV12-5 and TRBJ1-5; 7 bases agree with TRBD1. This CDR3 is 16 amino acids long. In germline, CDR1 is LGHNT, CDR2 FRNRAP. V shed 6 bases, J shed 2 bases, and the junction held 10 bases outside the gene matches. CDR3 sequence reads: CASGDSTGFGNQPQHF. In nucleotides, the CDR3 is TGTGCTAGTGGGGATTCGACAGGGTTTGGCAATCAGCCCCAGCATTTT.